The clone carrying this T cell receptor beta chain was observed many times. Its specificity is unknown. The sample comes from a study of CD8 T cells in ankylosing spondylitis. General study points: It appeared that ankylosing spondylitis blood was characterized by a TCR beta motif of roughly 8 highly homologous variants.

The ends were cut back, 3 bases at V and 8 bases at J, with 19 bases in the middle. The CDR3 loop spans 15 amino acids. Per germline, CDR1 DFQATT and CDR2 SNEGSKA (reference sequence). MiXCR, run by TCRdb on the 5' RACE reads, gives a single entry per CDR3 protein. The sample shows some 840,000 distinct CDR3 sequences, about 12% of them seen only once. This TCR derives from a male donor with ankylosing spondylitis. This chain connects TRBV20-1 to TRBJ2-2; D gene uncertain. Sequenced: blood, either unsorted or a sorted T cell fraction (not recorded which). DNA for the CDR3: TGCAGTGCTAGCGATGCGTACCGCACGCTGGGGGAGCTGTTTTTT. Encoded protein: CSASDAYRTLGELFF.